A selection of T cell receptor beta chains follows, all from one sample in a study of shared clonotypes between healthy human individuals. The table came from immunoSEQ multiplex PCR; TCRdb's copy has only in-frame clones and leaves some out. Found here are around 370,000 clones, 95% to 97% of them singletons; the top ten hold about 0.32%. Input material: memory CD8+ T cells sorted from blood. These receptors all stem from a man younger than 45 in good health. Both conserved end residues are part of each CDR3. D genes are given only for firm matches. Size values are once, few and many counts, or a class for expanded clones, and some rows have none.

clone_size j_call v_call d_call cdr3_nt cdr3_aa
once TRBJ2-3 TRBV9 - TGTGCCAGCAGCGTAGCGGGACCCACAGATACGCAGTATTTT CASSVAGPTDTQYF
- TRBJ1-4 TRBV29-1 - TGCAGCGTTGTCAACAGGGAAGAAAAACTGTTTTTT CSVVNREEKLFF
- TRBJ2-1 TRBV27 TRBD2 TGTGCCAGCAGTATACGACTAGCGGGAGGGCCGATGAGCTCCTACAATGAGCAGTTCTTC CASSIRLAGGPMSSYNEQFF
- TRBJ1-1 TRBV28 TRBD1 TGTGCCAGCAGTTTATCAGGGGGAACTGAAGCTTTCTTT CASSLSGGTEAFF
- TRBJ2-3 TRBV19 TRBD2 TGTGCCAGTAGCCTGAGACTAGCGGGAGGGCGCACAGATACGCAGTATTTT CASSLRLAGGRTDTQYF
- TRBJ2-1 TRBV13 TRBD2 TGTGCCAGCAGCTTAGTGGGACTAGCGGGATACAATGAGCAGTTCTTC CASSLVGLAGYNEQFF
- TRBJ2-6 TRBV5-1 - TGCGCCAGCAGCTTGGAGGACACGAACGTCCTGACTTTC CASSLEDTNVLTF
few TRBJ1-1 TRBV7-9 TRBD1 TGTGCCAGCAGCTTAGCCGACAGGGGGAACACTGAAGCTTTCTTT CASSLADRGNTEAFF
- TRBJ2-7 TRBV30 - TGTGCCTGGGAACCGGGACCGACCTACGAGCAGTACTTC CAWEPGPTYEQYF
once TRBJ1-1 TRBV5-1 - TGCGCCAGCAGCTTGTGGGTGAACACTGAAGCTTTCTTT CASSLWVNTEAFF
- TRBJ2-2 TRBV2 - TGTGCCAGCACCAACTACACCGGGGAGCTGTTTTTT CASTNYTGELFF
few TRBJ1-2 TRBV20-1 TRBD1 TGTGCCTCAGGGGGCTATGGCTACACCTTC CASGGYGYTF
few TRBJ2-7 TRBV28 TRBD1 TGTGCCAGCAGTTTAGGGACAGGGATGGTCGAGGAGCAGTACTTC CASSLGTGMVEEQYF
- TRBJ2-3 TRBV5-5 - TGTGCCAGCAGCTTAAGGGACACAGATACGCAGTATTTT CASSLRDTDTQYF
- TRBJ1-3 TRBV4-1 TRBD1 TGCGCCAGCAGCCAAGATTGGACAGGGCGCTCTGGAAACACCATATATTTT CASSQDWTGRSGNTIYF
once TRBJ2-7 TRBV19 TRBD2 TGTGCCAGTAGTCCCGGACTAGCGGGACCCTACGAGCAGTACTTC CASSPGLAGPYEQYF
- TRBJ2-7 TRBV5-3 - TGTGCCAGAAGCTTGGGACAGAGCTCCTACGAGCAGTACTTC CARSLGQSSYEQYF
- TRBJ2-7 TRBV28 - TGTGCCAGCAGTTTAAGTGTAACGGACTACGAGCAGTACTTC CASSLSVTDYEQYF
once TRBJ2-1 TRBV19 TRBD1 TGTGCCAGTAGTATCCACTTCAGGGGGAATGAGCAGTTCTTC CASSIHFRGNEQFF
once TRBJ2-6 TRBV19 - TGTGCCAGTAGTATCGACTCCGTTGGGGCCAACGTCCTGACTTTC CASSIDSVGANVLTF
- TRBJ2-3 TRBV6-6 TRBD1 TGTGCCAGCAGTTTCGACAGGGAAGATACGCAGTATTTT CASSFDREDTQYF
- TRBJ1-3 TRBV5-5 - TGTGCCAGCAGCTTGGGGTACGGAAACACCATATATTTT CASSLGYGNTIYF
- TRBJ1-2 TRBV28 - TGTGCCAGCAGTGAAAGTAGGGCTCGGGGCTACACCTTC CASSESRARGYTF
- TRBJ2-7 TRBV4-1 - TGCGCCAGCAGCCAAGAGGCCTCCTACGAGCAGTACTTC CASSQEASYEQYF
- TRBJ2-7 TRBV5-6 - TGTGCCAGCAGCAGCCCCTCAGCGAACGACCTCTACGAGCAGTACTTC CASSSPSANDLYEQYF
- TRBJ1-1 TRBV28 - TGTGCCAGCAGTTTATGGGAGGAGGGCACTGAAGCTTTCTTT CASSLWEEGTEAFF
- TRBJ1-1 TRBV2 - TGTGCCAGCAGTGAATGGGGGGGGGATTACACTGAAGCTTTCTTT CASSEWGGDYTEAFF
once TRBJ2-7 TRBV7-2 TRBD1 TGTGCCAGCAGCTTTACCGGGACAGCCTTGGGCGAGCAGTACTTC CASSFTGTALGEQYF
- TRBJ2-7 TRBV27 - TGTGCCAGGAACCTTACAGGGTCCTACGAGCAGTACTTC CARNLTGSYEQYF
- TRBJ2-3 TRBV30 - TGTGCCTGGAGTGTACCCAGAACTAGCACAGATACGCAGTATTTT CAWSVPRTSTDTQYF
- TRBJ2-7 TRBV5-1 - TGCGCCAGCAGCTTGGACAGGGCGTACGAGCAGTACTTC CASSLDRAYEQYF
- TRBJ1-2 TRBV11-1 - TGTGCCAGCAGCGTGGACAGTAACTATGGCTACACCTTC CASSVDSNYGYTF
- TRBJ2-7 TRBV15 - TGTGCCACCAGCAGAGACGGGGCCTACGAGCAGTACTTC CATSRDGAYEQYF
- TRBJ2-7 TRBV4-2 TRBD2 TGTGCCAGCAGCCAAGAACTAGCGGGCTCCTACGAGCAGTACTTC CASSQELAGSYEQYF
- TRBJ1-1 TRBV1 - TGCACCAGCAGCCAATATCGGACTGGGACTCGTACTGAAGCTTTCTTT CTSSQYRTGTRTEAFF
few TRBJ1-1 TRBV19 - TGTGCCAGTAGTATCAACACTGAAGCTTTCTTT CASSINTEAFF
- TRBJ2-1 TRBV6-6 - TGTGCCAGCCAGGTCAACTACAATGAGCAGTTCTTC CASQVNYNEQFF
- TRBJ2-1 TRBV15 TRBD2 TGTGCCACCAGCAGATCCGAAGGGACCGGGAGGGTCTACAATGAGCAGTTCTTC CATSRSEGTGRVYNEQFF
- TRBJ2-3 TRBV9 TRBD2 TGTGCCAGCAGCGCGAGACTAGGACTAGCGGGAGACACAGATACGCAGTATTTT CASSARLGLAGDTDTQYF
- TRBJ2-7 TRBV6-1 - TGTGCCAGCAGTGAAGCGCTAAGGGGTGGGGTAGTTAGCTACGAGCAGTACTTC CASSEALRGGVVSYEQYF
- TRBJ2-1 TRBV10-1 - TGCGCCAGCAGCGTTAGCGCTAGCTCCTACAATGAGCAGTTCTTC CASSVSASSYNEQFF
- TRBJ1-2 TRBV6-5 TRBD1 TGTGCCAGCAGTCGACAGGGTTTGATCTACACCTTC CASSRQGLIYTF
- TRBJ2-7 TRBV10-2 TRBD1 TGCGCCACAACCGGGACAGGGGGGCTAGCGGGGAGTGAGCAGTACTTC CATTGTGGLAGSEQYF
once TRBJ2-7 TRBV9 TRBD2 TGTGCCAGCAGCGCCGACAGGGGAGATGCTAGCGGGAGACGGAACGAGCAGTACTTC CASSADRGDASGRRNEQYF